Listed here is a single T cell receptor (beta chain). As yet, its antigen is unknown. Germline loops: CDR1 SEHNR, CDR2 FQNEAQ (reference sequence). This CDR3 comprises 15 residues. TCRdb reprocessed the 5' RACE reads; each CDR3 protein has one entry and no DNA is given. The table counts about 540,000 distinct CDR3 sequences; roughly 3.4% lies in the top ten. The record originates from a study of T cells expressing NK-cell markers. For the study at large: HCMV serostatus: seven of eight sequenced donors positive, one negative.

Study findings and constraints: Whether expanded NKG2C+ T cell clones were HCMV-specific remained unclear. The contribution of dominant NKG2C+ clonotypes to CD8+ T cells in five to seven donors was roughly 1.0-7.5%.

The sequence came from a man aged 18 to 35 in good health. The chain uses TRBV7-9 and TRBJ1-4; TCRdb's D call of TRBD1 is untestable without DNA. Material for sequencing was blood T cells: a sorted CD56 or NKG2C T cell subset, CD4+ or CD8+ T cells, or bulk PBMC T cells (not recorded which). CDR3 sequence reads: CASSLAGSTNEKLFF.